This T cell receptor (beta chain) emerged from a study of cytomegalovirus exposure and HLA in healthy donors. Across the whole study: Later analysis reported that the 110 or so validation repertoires shared the platform of the approximately 690 first-cohort repertoires. Study-wide findings and caveats: Cytomegalovirus-associated status was assigned to some 180 TCR beta chains. The classifier, whose performance was assessed in both the original and validation cohorts, reportedly diagnosed cytomegalovirus status with high specificity and sensitivity. Many donors carried some public TCRs, although rarity characterized most TCR sequences.

A word on this clone: The target antigen is unknown.

Profiling relied on immunoSEQ multiplex PCR, and the TCRdb table lists in-frame clones only, not all of them. The data show roughly 200,000 clones, with 84% seen just once and about 2.8% held by the top ten. This CDR3 is 16 amino acids long. V gave up 4 bases and J gave up 4 bases; unmatched junction bases: 10. Per the germline V gene, CDR1 is SGHNT and CDR2 is YYREEE (reference sequence). This receptor was obtained from a woman between 18 and 30 years old in good health and CMV-seropositive. Input material: PBMCs. This rearrangement joins TRBV5-4 to TRBJ1-3, with 8 nucleotides matching TRBD1. This CDR3 is CASSPTGGQVGNTIYF. CDR3 DNA sequence: TGTGCCAGCAGCCCCACAGGGGGACAGGTGGGAAACACCATATATTTT.